This T cell receptor (beta chain) was sequenced in a study of blood T cell repertoires in COVID-19. In the study overall: The United States, Italy and Spain were the sources of the acute and convalescent COVID-19 samples.

Data came from immunoSEQ multiplex PCR; TCRdb stores just in-frame clones and leaves some out. Of about 210,000 clones in the sample, around 83% are singletons; the top ten hold more than 8%. J gave up 8 bases and V 6 bases, and 8 bases lay outside the gene matches. Germline loops: CDR1 MNHEY, CDR2 SMNVEV (reference sequence). The length of the CDR3 is 15 residues. This clone was found a few times. The sequence came from a woman aged 50 to 60 with acute or convalescent COVID-19. This rearrangement joins TRBV27 to TRBJ1-4; TRBD1 agrees at 11 bases. The sequenced sample consisted of peripheral blood. CDR3 nucleotide sequence: TGTGCCAGCAGACCCCGGGACAGGGGGGCGGAAAAACTGTTTTTT. Amino acids: CASRPRDRGAEKLFF.